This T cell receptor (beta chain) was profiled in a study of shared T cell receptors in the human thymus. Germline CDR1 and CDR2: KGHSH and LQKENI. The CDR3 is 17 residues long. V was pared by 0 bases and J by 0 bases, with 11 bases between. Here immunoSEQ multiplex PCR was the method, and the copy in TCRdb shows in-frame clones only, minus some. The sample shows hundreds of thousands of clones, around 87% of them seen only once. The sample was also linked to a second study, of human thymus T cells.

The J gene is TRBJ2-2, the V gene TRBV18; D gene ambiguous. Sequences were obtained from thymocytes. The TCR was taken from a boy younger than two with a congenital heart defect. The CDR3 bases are TGTGCCAGCTCACCACCGAACATTATCGCGAACACCGGGGAGCTGTTTTTT. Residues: CASSPPNIIANTGELFF. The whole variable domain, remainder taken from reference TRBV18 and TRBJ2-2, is NAGVMQNPRHLVRRRGQEARLRCSPMKGHSHVYWYRQLPEEGLKFMVYLQKENIIDESGMPKERFSAEFPKEGPSILRIQQVVRGDSAAYFCASSPPNIIANTGELFFGEGSRLTVL.